The present TCR beta chain was sequenced within a study of cytomegalovirus exposure and HLA in healthy donors. Overall study findings and caveats: HLA alleles showed associations with 15,000 to 20,000 TCR beta sequences in a later analysis, at a 0.05 false discovery rate.

Primers: 60 Vbeta forward and 13 Jbeta reverse. Profiling relied on immunoSEQ multiplex PCR, and the TCRdb table lists in-frame clones only, not all of them. The table has around 150,000 clones, about 70% seen once. This clone has only a few counts. Its antigen remains unknown. Between the trimmed V and J ends, which lost 5 bases and 6 bases, there was a span of 16 bases. Germline-derived CDR1 and CDR2 are MNHNS and SASEGT. There are 14 residues in the CDR3. This TCR was sampled from a man aged 60-69 years in good health and CMV-seronegative. Sequenced: PBMCs. The V and J genes are TRBV6-1 and TRBJ1-1; D gene unclear. CDR3 loop: CASSRTDLAAEAFF. CDR3 bases: TGTGCCAGCAGTCGGACTGACCTTGCGGCTGAAGCTTTCTTT.